This T cell receptor (beta chain) was obtained from a study of graft-versus-host responses after intestinal transplantation (dated by TCRdb to the early 2020s). Study-level background: Multivisceral, liver-intestinal, or isolated intestinal transplants were received by the recipients. Rather than being sequenced by the commercial service, samples from a few later patients were sequenced in-house on an Illumina MiSeq and processed with MiXCR. To identify alloreactive clones, pre-transplant mixed lymphocyte reaction products were sequenced and then compared with unstimulated pre-transplant donor and recipient T cells. A cohort of 20 to 25 intestinal transplant recipients, including one retransplant, was enrolled, and a few patients lacking pretransplant specimens were excluded. A peak of at least 4% donor T cells among recipient peripheral blood mononuclear cells was the definition used for donor T cell macrochimerism. All recipients received anti-thymocyte globulin induction followed by maintenance tacrolimus and steroids for three to four years. Bulk TCR-beta CDR3 sequencing was used to track graft-versus-host and host-versus-graft alloreactive T cell clones in the graft, circulation and bone marrow after intestinal transplantation. Study-level results and caveats: GvH clones turned up in recipient bone marrow, with some appearing earlier in ileal mucosa or blood, a pattern consistent with an intestinal mucosal origin. The conclusions were limited by the relatively low number and heterogeneity of the intestinal transplant patients. Peak levels of circulating GvH clones were associated with declines in HvG clones early after transplant. High GvH to HvG T cell clonal ratios were observed in the allografts of patients with donor T cell macrochimerism.

The sample's time point label, decoded: cells obtained before transplantation from donor or recipient. CD3+CD4+ and CD3+CD8+ populations were FACS-sorted from unstimulated pre-transplant donor and recipient cells taken from spleen or lymph nodes. With regard to this clone: This receptor's antigen is unknown. No base quality information exists; no much larger clone differs at one position.

To prepare the library, the immunoSEQ multiplex PCR assay was applied. For most patients, genomic DNA was isolated using the Qiagen DNeasy Blood and Tissue Kit and was shipped frozen to Adaptive Biotechnologies for TCR sequencing. Adaptive Biotechnologies carried out high-throughput TCR-beta CDR3 sequencing of genomic DNA for most patients. In the paper's pipeline: Adaptive's ImmunoSEQ software was the source of the TCR sequencing data for 15 to 20 patients, while three other patients were processed with MiXCR and VDJtools. To correct CD4 versus CD8 sorting errors, sequences present in both subsets at a frequency ratio below 5:1 were removed. CDR3 nucleotide sequences shared between donor and recipient were removed because their origin could not be assigned. To count as alloreactive, a clone needed at least 2-fold expansion over unstimulated cells and a minimum CFSE-low frequency of 0.002% (template counts) or 0.001% (read counts). Clones were considered mappable if detected in sequenced pre-transplant spleen, lymph node, or MLR CFSE-low populations of the donor or recipient. Cumulative frequency of alloreactive clones was calculated as a percentage of all sequences weighted by copy number. TCRdb mirrors the immuneACCESS table, restricted to in-frame sequences. Some clones are absent from its copies; in checked studies, under half trace to an unresolved V gene, and the reason for the others is unknown. V and J calls and clone size are copied from that table; D and trimming were computed from the DNA. The sample contains 60,000 to 90,000 clones, around 91% of them found a single time. The top ten clones comprise roughly 1.3% of the sample.

CDR3 length: 17 amino acids, cysteine to phenylalanine. Of the read, only the CDR3 DNA is kept; its 51 bases are in frame from base 1. The TCR originated in a human donor who received an intestinal transplant. The chain is made from TRBV21-1 and TRBJ2-1; the listed D gene, TRBD1, was not tested against the DNA. TRBV21-1 is a pseudogene segment. The sequences come from unstimulated CD8+ T cells sorted from spleen or lymph node cells, collected before intestinal transplant. The CDR3 protein: CASSKDSWAWSYNEQFF. The sequenced DNA: TGTGCCAGCAGCAAAGATTCGTGGGCTTGGTCCTACAATGAGCAGTTCTTC.